This TCR beta chain was captured in a study of shared clonotypes between healthy human individuals. As to this clone: Its specificity is not known.

Libraries were prepared by immunoSEQ multiplex PCR; TCRdb keeps only in-frame clonotypes and omits some of them. Here the sample spans hundreds of thousands of clones, roughly 87% being singletons. Study results and caveats: Incompleteness in sorted-subset sequencing, despite large depth, was shown by rarefaction.

What was sequenced was memory CD8+ T cells sorted from blood. Subset described: CD45RO+ cells pooled with CCR7-negative TemRA cells. The sequence was obtained from a young man in good health.

CDR3 in DNA: TGTGCCATCAGTGAGACAGGGCCTTTCAATCAGCCCCAGCATTTT. It codes for CAISETGPFNQPQHF. The chain recombines TRBV10-3 with TRBJ1-5; D is perhaps TRBD1 (6 bases). From germline, CDR1 is ENHRY and CDR2 SYGVKD. V was pared by 2 bases and J by 3 bases, with 11 bases between. CDR3 length: 15 residues.